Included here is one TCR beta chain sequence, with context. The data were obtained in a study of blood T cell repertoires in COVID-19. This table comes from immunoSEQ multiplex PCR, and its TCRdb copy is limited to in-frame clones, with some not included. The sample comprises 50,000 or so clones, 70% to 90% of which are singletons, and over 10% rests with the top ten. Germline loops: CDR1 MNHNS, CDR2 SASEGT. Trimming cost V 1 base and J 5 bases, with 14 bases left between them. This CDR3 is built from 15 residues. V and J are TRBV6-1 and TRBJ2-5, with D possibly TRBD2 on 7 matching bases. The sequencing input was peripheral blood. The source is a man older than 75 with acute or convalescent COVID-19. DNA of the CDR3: TGTGCCAGCAGTGAAGGGGAGGGGGAGTGGGAGACCCAGTACTTC. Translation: CASSEGEGEWETQYF.